Shown below are 23 T cell receptor beta chains from a single sample sequenced in a study of immune cell composition in non-small cell lung cancer. Normal lung sampling was at least 3 cm from the tumour, as distant as possible. The method was immunoSEQ multiplex PCR; TCRdb's version includes in-frame clones alone and lacks a portion of them. The top ten hold approximately 10% of the sample, which has around 16,000 clones, more than 60% seen once. This same sample was also taken into another study, of CD4 T cells in lung cancer.

Sequencing used non-adjacent lung tissue. The origin of the receptors is a human donor with non-small cell lung cancer.

The CDR3: CASSRGSGRNTGELFF. CDR3 in DNA: TGTGCCAGCAGTCGGGGCTCGGGGAGGAACACCGGGGAGCTGTTTTTT. This chain links TRBV27 with TRBJ2-2; D assignment may be TRBD1 or TRBD2 (5 bases each). The CDR3 has 16 residues. Between the trimmed V and J ends, which lost 5 bases and 1 base, there was a span of 14 bases. CDR1 is MNHEY, CDR2 SMNVEV, per germline (reference sequence).

The chain joins TRBV9 to TRBJ1-1; 7 nucleotides match TRBD1. The CDR3 contains 18 residues. Per germline, CDR1 SGDLS and CDR2 YYNGEE. V lost 0 bases to trimming and J lost 4 bases; unmatched junction nucleotides: 15. Written as DNA, the CDR3 is TGTGCCAGCAGCGTAGGAGAGGGGGCGGGGCGGATAAGCACTGAAGCTTTCTTT. Its translation: CASSVGEGAGRISTEAFF.

The chain carries TRBV6-4 and TRBJ1-5; D gene uncertain. Trimming pared 5 bases from V and 0 bases from J, leaving 20 bases between. Germline V gene data show CDR1 as MRHNA and CDR2 as SNTAGT. The CDR3 totals 18 residues. CDR3 in DNA: TGTGCCAGCAGTCTAACATTTGACGGGCTTTATAGCAATCAGCCCCAGCATTTT. Amino acid sequence: CASSLTFDGLYSNQPQHF.

The chain recombines TRBV6-5 with TRBJ2-5; D gene unclear. V lost 0 bases, J lost 4 bases, and 9 bases lay in between. This CDR3 has 14 residues. CDR1 and CDR2 (germline): MNHEY, SVGAGI. The CDR3 sequence: CASSYSGRAETQYF. The CDR3 coding sequence is TGTGCCAGCAGTTACTCAGGAAGGGCAGAGACCCAGTACTTC.

Here the CDR3 reads CASSQEGVNIRTGELFF. The CDR3 coding sequence is TGCGCCAGCAGCCAAGAAGGGGTTAATATTAGAACCGGGGAGCTGTTTTTT. The J gene is TRBJ2-2, the V gene TRBV4-1; TRBD1 might be the D (5 bases). CDR1 is MGHRA, CDR2 YSYEKL, per germline. The CDR3 spans 17 residues. V was trimmed by 0 bases and J by 5 bases, leaving 16 bases between them.

This rearrangement joins TRBV30 to TRBJ1-4; D possibly corresponds to TRBD2 (5 bases). The DNA end is a closer match to TRBJ2-2, so the J assignment may be wrong. CDR1 is GTSNPN and CDR2 is SVGIG in the germline V gene (reference sequence). This CDR3 region has 10 residues. CDR3 residues: CALTGEELFF. CDR3 nucleotide sequence: TGTGCTCTGACCGGGGAGGAGCTGTTTTTT.

The chain couples TRBV7-8 to TRBJ2-7; D call uncertain. CDR1 SGHVS and CDR2 FQNEAQ come from the germline V gene. This CDR3 has 14 amino acids. V was cut by 1 base and J by 0 bases, with 7 bases left in between. The CDR3 reads CASSLVAPSYEQYF. In nucleotides, the CDR3 is TGTGCCAGCAGCTTAGTCGCCCCCTCCTACGAGCAGTACTTC.

The CDR3 nucleotides read TGTGCCAGCAGTTTCGGACAGGGCTTTGAAAAACTGTTTTTT. Protein sequence: CASSFGQGFEKLFF. V is TRBV27 and J is TRBJ1-4; 8 bases match TRBD1. J lost 7 bases, V lost 3 bases, and 4 bases had no gene match. CDR1 and CDR2 from the germline V gene are MNHEY and SMNVEV (reference sequence). CDR3 size: 14 residues.

This chain joins TRBV6-1 and TRBJ2-2, with 12 bases identical to TRBD2. The CDR3 consists of 15 residues. J lost 7 bases, V lost 6 bases, and 6 bases had no gene match. In germline, CDR1 is MNHNS, CDR2 SASEGT. CDR3 sequence: CASRQLAGGLGELFF. In DNA, the CDR3 is TGTGCCAGCAGACAACTAGCGGGGGGACTCGGGGAGCTGTTTTTT.

The chain uses TRBV10-2 and TRBJ2-1; TRBD1 or TRBD2 may be the D gene (5 bases each). Germline CDR1 and CDR2: WSHSY and SAAADI. Trimming took 6 bases from V and 11 from J, leaving 14 bases between them. The CDR3 has 12 amino acids. The CDR3 DNA is TGCGCCAGCAGGAGTTGGGACGTCCAGCAGTTCTTC. It specifies CASRSWDVQQFF.

The genes are TRBV6-5 and TRBJ1-4; TRBD1 might be the D (5 bases). The CDR3 is made up of 15 amino acids. V lost 2 bases and J 8 bases, leaving 15 bases between the germline ends. The germline V gene has CDR1 MNHEY and CDR2 SVGAGI. CDR3: CASSYETGLGEKLFF. For the CDR3, the DNA is TGTGCCAGCAGTTACGAAACAGGACTTGGGGAAAAACTGTTTTTT.

This clone was observed a handful of times. This sequence joins TRBV5-1 and TRBJ2-3, with D possibly matching TRBD2 (6 bases). V lost 4 bases, J lost 2 bases, and 17 bases lay in between. CDR1 and CDR2 (germline): SGHRS, YFSETQ. The CDR3 covers 16 residues. The CDR3 reads CASSVGGMTSTDTQYF. CDR3 nucleotides: TGCGCCAGCAGCGTGGGGGGAATGACCTCCACAGATACGCAGTATTTT. Combining the CDR3 with reference TRBV5-1 and TRBJ2-3 gives the whole variable domain KAGVTQTPRYLIKTRGQQVTLSCSPISGHRSVSWYQQTPGQGLQFLFEYFSETQRNKGNFPGRFSGRQFSNSRSEMNVSTLELGDSALYLCASSVGGMTSTDTQYFGPGTRLTVL.

This clone was seen just once. The chain has TRBV5-1 and TRBJ2-7; 8 bases align to TRBD2. Germline V CDR1 and CDR2: SGHRS, YFSETQ. The CDR3 has 15 amino acids. V lost 3 bases to trimming and J lost 3 bases; unmatched junction nucleotides: 8. CDR3 sequence reads: CASSWTAGGVYEQYF. Written as DNA, the CDR3 is TGCGCCAGCAGCTGGACCGCGGGGGGCGTCTACGAGCAGTACTTC.

The chain joins TRBV10-3 to TRBJ2-1, with 11 bases lining up with TRBD2. This CDR3 has 14 amino acids. Germline V lookup: CDR1 ENHRY, CDR2 SYGVKD. V trimming: 10 bases; J trimming: 6 bases; junction bases outside the gene matches: 8. The CDR3 reads CATLSGGGSNEQFF. CDR3 nucleotides: TGTGCCACCCTTAGCGGGGGGGGATCCAATGAGCAGTTCTTC.

The chain is built from TRBV9 and TRBJ1-4; 10 bases fit TRBD1. CDR1 is SGDLS, CDR2 YYNGEE, per germline. V lost 4 bases to trimming and J lost 7 bases; unmatched junction nucleotides: 7. The length of the CDR3 is 15 residues. This CDR3 is CASSPRDRGGEKLFF. CDR3 sequence (DNA): TGTGCCAGCAGCCCCCGGGACAGGGGAGGTGAAAAACTGTTTTTT.

This chain links TRBV7-2 with TRBJ2-5; 7 bases align to TRBD2. The CDR3 sequence is 14 residues long. V shed 8 bases, J shed 7 bases, and the junction held 13 bases outside the gene matches. CDR1 SGHTA and CDR2 FQGNSA come from the germline V gene. CDR3 DNA sequence: TGTGCCAGCGGCCTAGCGGAGACTATGGGGACCCAGTACTTC. It specifies CASGLAETMGTQYF. Full variable domain (missing parts from reference TRBV7-2 and TRBJ2-5): GAGVSQSPSNKVTEKGKDVELRCDPISGHTALYWYRQSLGQGLEFLIYFQGNSAPDKSGLPSDRFSAERTGGSVSTLTIQRTQQEDSAVYLCASGLAETMGTQYFGPGTRLLVL.

This clone was counted once. The chain combines TRBV6-6 with TRBJ2-7, with TRBD1 matching over 7 bases. The CDR3 sequence is 13 residues long. Trimming at V came to 7 bases and at J to 6 bases, leaving 9 bases not matched to a gene. Germline assignment: CDR1 MNHNY and CDR2 SVGAGI (reference sequence). CDR3 protein: CASNFYTGAEQYF. The DNA of the CDR3 is TGTGCCAGCAATTTTTATACAGGGGCCGAGCAGTACTTC.

This clone is deemed medium-sized. V gene TRBV7-3 combines with J gene TRBJ2-1; D is unclear. The CDR3 loop spans 15 amino acids. V was clipped by 0 bases and J by 4 bases, with 10 bases between them. Germline CDR1 and CDR2: SGHTA and FQGTGA. CDR3 sequence reads: CASSLTNGRYNEQFF. The CDR3 DNA sequence: TGTGCCAGCAGCTTAACTAATGGCCGGTACAATGAGCAGTTCTTC.

The V gene is TRBV7-2, the J gene TRBJ1-1, with 7 positions matching TRBD1. The germline V gene has CDR1 SGHTA and CDR2 FQGNSA. V lost 0 bases, J lost 6 bases, and 4 bases stayed unmatched. The CDR3 runs to 14 residues. The CDR3 here is CASSLAKGTAEAFF. The CDR3 DNA is TGTGCCAGCAGCTTAGCTAAGGGGACAGCTGAAGCTTTCTTT.

This clone was seen a single time. The chain uses TRBV28 and TRBJ1-5, with D possibly being TRBD1 (5 bases). CDR1 is MDHEN and CDR2 is SYDVKM in the germline V gene. The length of the CDR3 is 15 residues. Trimming removed 5 bases at V and 2 bases at J, with 13 bases between. CDR3 amino acids: CASSPPGDGNQPQHF. CDR3 bases: TGTGCCAGCAGTCCCCCGGGGGACGGCAATCAGCCCCAGCATTTT.

This chain uses TRBV6-5 with TRBJ1-1; D is possibly TRBD1 (5 bases). Between the trimmed V and J ends, which lost 8 bases and 2 bases, there was a span of 15 bases. CDR3 length: 14 amino acids. Germline values: CDR1 MNHEY, CDR2 SVGAGI. This CDR3 reads CASFDRDRNTEAFF. CDR3 in DNA: TGTGCCAGCTTCGACCGGGACCGAAACACTGAAGCTTTCTTT.

The V and J genes are TRBV18 and TRBJ1-1; 7 positions match TRBD1. Germline V gives CDR1 KGHSH, CDR2 LQKENI. The CDR3 covers 15 residues. The V segment lost 3 bases and the J segment 3 bases; nucleotides outside the gene matches: 7. The CDR3 nucleotides are TGTGCCAGCTCACCGCAGCCGGGACAGTACACTGAAGCTTTCTTT. It translates to CASSPQPGQYTEAFF. Variable domain in full (rest from reference TRBV18 and TRBJ1-1): NAGVMQNPRHLVRRRGQEARLRCSPMKGHSHVYWYRQLPEEGLKFMVYLQKENIIDESGMPKERFSAEFPKEGPSILRIQQVVRGDSAAYFCASSPQPGQYTEAFFGQGTRLTVV.

The J gene is TRBJ2-4, the V gene TRBV7-6, with 7 bases fitting TRBD1. From germline, CDR1 is SGHVS and CDR2 FNYEAQ. This CDR3 comprises 15 residues. V lost 6 bases and J lost 4; bases outside the gene matches: 9. This CDR3 reads CASSRVQGLKNIQYF. CDR3 bases: TGTGCCAGCAGTCGAGTACAGGGGTTAAAAAACATTCAGTACTTC.